These T cell receptor beta chains were read from a single sample in a study of T cells in Graves' hyperthyroidism and ophthalmopathy. TCRdb analysed the multiplex PCR reads with MiXCR anew, one entry per CDR3 protein. The sample contains around 450,000 distinct CDR3 sequences, roughly 13% of which appear only once. Input material: blood. These receptors were collected from a woman aged 18 to 35 with Graves' hyperthyroidism. Each CDR3 is given with its conserved first and last residue. A D gene is named only where the DNA matches it firmly. Clone size is not always given. Where it is, it says once, few, many or a class for expanded clones.

abundance	v_gene	j_gene	d_gene	CDR3aa	CDR3nt
many	TRBV12-3/TRBV12-4	TRBJ2-1	TRBD2	CASSFEVGGSYNEQFF	TGTGCCAGCAGTTTCGAGGTGGGGGGGTCCTACAATGAGCAGTTCTTC
many	TRBV29-1	TRBJ1-5	TRBD1	CSVANRGDQPQHF	TGCAGCGTCGCAAACAGGGGAGATCAGCCCCAGCATTTT
-	TRBV5-1	TRBJ2-1	TRBD2	CASSLSSGRFNEQFF	TGCGCCAGCAGCTTGTCTAGCGGGAGGTTCAATGAGCAGTTCTTC
many	TRBV6-2/TRBV6-3	TRBJ1-2	TRBD1	CASSYPPDRGLNGYTF	TGTGCCAGCAGTTACCCCCCGGACAGGGGGCTGAATGGCTACACCTTC
few	TRBV20-1	TRBJ2-7	-	CSATGTPNYYEQYF	TGCAGTGCTACCGGGACTCCCAATTACTACGAGCAGTACTTC
many	TRBV20-1	TRBJ2-7	TRBD2	CSARELAEITYEQYF	TGCAGTGCTAGGGAACTAGCGGAGATCACCTACGAGCAGTACTTC
many	TRBV9	TRBJ2-3	-	CASSVDGRISTDTQYF	TGTGCCAGCAGCGTAGACGGCAGAATAAGCACAGATACGCAGTATTTT
many	TRBV4-1	TRBJ1-5	-	CASSQDWETLSNQPQHF	TGCGCCAGCAGCCAAGATTGGGAGACATTAAGCAATCAGCCCCAGCATTTT
-	TRBV30	TRBJ2-2	-	CAWAGWDTGELFF	TGTGCCTGGGCGGGGTGGGACACCGGGGAGCTGTTTTTT
-	TRBV20-1	TRBJ2-7	TRBD1	CSARGGTGGYEQYF	TGCAGTGCTAGAGGCGGGACAGGGGGGTACGAGCAGTACTTC
few	TRBV10-3	TRBJ2-1	TRBD2	CAISESLGLAGVRAYNEQFF	TGTGCCATCAGTGAGTCGTTGGGACTAGCGGGAGTTAGAGCCTACAATGAGCAGTTCTTC
-	TRBV10-2	TRBJ2-7	TRBD1	CASSGNGQGPYEQYF	TGCGCCAGCAGTGGAAACGGACAGGGCCCCTACGAGCAGTACTTC
-	TRBV19	TRBJ1-1	-	CASSMGSWNTEASF	TGTGCCAGTAGTATGGGGTCATGGAACACTGAAGCTTCCTTT
-	TRBV10-3	TRBJ2-5	-	CAIRGAQETQYF	TGTGCCATCAGGGGGGCACAAGAGACCCAGTACTTC
few	TRBV7-6	TRBJ2-7	-	CASSSSPDTYEQYF	TGTGCCAGCAGCTCCTCCCCGGACACCTACGAGCAGTACTTC
few	TRBV10-2	TRBJ2-3	-	CASSSRGEGIDTQYF	TGCGCCAGCAGTTCGAGGGGGGAGGGGATCGATACGCAGTATTTT
many	TRBV7-3	TRBJ2-3	-	CASSPTFGTSTDTQYF	TGTGCCAGCAGCCCCACCTTCGGAACTAGCACAGATACGCAGTATTTT
few	TRBV19	TRBJ2-1	-	CASSTDRTYNEQFF	TGTGCCAGTAGTACCGACAGGACGTACAATGAGCAGTTCTTC
many	TRBV9	TRBJ2-7	-	CASSGRGSYEQYF	TGTGCCAGCAGCGGACGGGGTTCCTACGAGCAGTACTTC
many	TRBV28	TRBJ2-1	-	CASSLGRDYNEQFF	TGTGCCAGCAGTTTGGGCCGGGACTACAATGAGCAGTTCTTC
-	TRBV5-1	TRBJ2-6	-	CATRGESPSGANVLTF	TGCGCCACTCGAGGGGAGTCCCCCTCTGGGGCCAACGTCCTGACTTTC
many	TRBV20-1	TRBJ2-1	TRBD2	CSAASGTAYNEQFF	TGCAGTGCCGCTAGCGGGACCGCCTACAATGAGCAGTTCTTC
-	TRBV20-1	TRBJ2-7	TRBD1	CSARDFRAQGTYEQYF	TGCAGTGCTAGAGATTTCAGGGCACAGGGGACGTACGAGCAGTACTTC
many	TRBV27	TRBJ2-7	-	CASSLQGDDHEQYF	TGTGCCAGCAGTTTACAGGGAGATGACCACGAGCAGTACTTC
many	TRBV6-1	TRBJ2-5	TRBD2	CASSGTSGQGETQYF	TGTGCCAGCAGTGGAACTAGCGGCCAGGGAGAGACCCAGTACTTC
-	TRBV13	TRBJ2-7	-	CASGVGEGEQYF	TGTGCCAGCGGGGTGGGAGAGGGCGAGCAGTACTTC
many	TRBV3-1	TRBJ2-1	TRBD2	CASSPDSGRTYNEQFF	TGTGCCAGCAGCCCGGATAGCGGGAGGACCTACAATGAGCAGTTCTTC
-	TRBV7-9	TRBJ2-4	TRBD2	CASSLVGGVEYQYF	TGTGCCAGCAGCTTAGTTGGGGGGGTCGAATATCAGTACTTC
-	TRBV9	TRBJ2-1	-	CASSPSVDSYNEQFF	TGTGCCAGCAGCCCGAGCGTGGACAGCTACAATGAGCAGTTCTTC
many	TRBV5-1	TRBJ2-7	-	CASSLGLPTGPTEQYF	TGCGCCAGCAGCTTGGGTCTCCCGACAGGCCCTACCGAGCAGTACTTC
many	TRBV5-1	TRBJ1-2	-	CASSLWAGDASNYGYTF	TGCGCCAGCAGCTTGTGGGCAGGGGACGCAAGTAACTATGGCTACACCTTC
-	TRBV5-5	TRBJ1-5	-	CASSRGGAGQPQHF	TGTGCCAGCAGCCGTGGGGGGGCAGGGCAGCCCCAGCATTTT
many	TRBV12-3/TRBV12-4	TRBJ2-5	TRBD1	CASRMDRGQETQYF	TGTGCCAGCAGGATGGACAGGGGCCAAGAGACCCAGTACTTC
many	TRBV13	TRBJ1-1	-	CASTREDTEAFF	TGTGCCAGCACACGGGAGGACACTGAAGCTTTCTTT
-	TRBV7-9	TRBJ2-7	-	CASSRTELYEQYF	TGTGCCAGCAGCCGGACGGAGCTCTACGAGCAGTACTTC
many	TRBV2	TRBJ1-6	-	CASSGREGSPLHF	TGTGCCAGCAGTGGCAGGGAGGGTTCACCCCTCCACTTT
-	TRBV28	TRBJ2-2	-	CASSPRGGELFF	TGTGCCAGCAGTCCCCGTGGGGGGGAGCTGTTTTTT